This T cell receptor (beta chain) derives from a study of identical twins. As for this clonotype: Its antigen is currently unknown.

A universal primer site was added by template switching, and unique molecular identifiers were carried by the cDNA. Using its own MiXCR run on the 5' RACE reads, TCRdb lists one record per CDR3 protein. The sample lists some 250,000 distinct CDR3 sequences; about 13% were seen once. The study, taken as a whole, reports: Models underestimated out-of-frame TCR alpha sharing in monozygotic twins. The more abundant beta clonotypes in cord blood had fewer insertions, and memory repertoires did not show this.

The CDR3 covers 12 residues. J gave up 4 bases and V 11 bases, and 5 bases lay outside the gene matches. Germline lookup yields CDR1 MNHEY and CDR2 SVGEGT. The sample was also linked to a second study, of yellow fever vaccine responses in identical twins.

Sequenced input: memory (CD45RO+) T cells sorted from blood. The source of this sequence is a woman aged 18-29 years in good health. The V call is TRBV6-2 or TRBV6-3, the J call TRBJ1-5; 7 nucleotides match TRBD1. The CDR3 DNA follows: TGTGCCGGCGGGACAGCGAATCAGCCCCAGCATTTT. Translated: CAGGTANQPQHF.